Below are 19 T cell receptor beta chains sequenced from a single sample in a study of T cells after yellow fever vaccination. TCRdb reprocessed the 5' RACE reads via MiXCR and lists one record per CDR3 protein. Of about 63,000 distinct CDR3 sequences listed, 6.5% to 9% were seen once; the top ten hold approximately 34%. The source material was CD8+ T cells sorted from PBMCs, sampled 15 days after the yellow fever booster vaccination. The receptors shown here come from a man in his thirties or forties who received the YFV17D yellow fever vaccine.

This clonotype was detected many times. V usage is TRBV4-1 and J usage is TRBJ2-3, with a possible D match to TRBD2 (5 bases). V lost 5 bases and J 4 bases, leaving 16 bases between the germline ends. The CDR3 contains 15 residues. Germline V gene sequence: CDR1 MGHRA, CDR2 YSYEKL. In nucleotides, the CDR3 is TGCGCCAGCAGCAACTCCGGGGTACTGGCAGATACGCAGTATTTT. Protein sequence: CASSNSGVLADTQYF.

For this clonotype: It may be a read error: a sequence one base away is much more abundant. The gene calls are TRBV20-1 and TRBJ2-2; 14 bases are shared with TRBD2. From germline, CDR1 is DFQATT and CDR2 SNEGSKA (reference sequence). The CDR3 is 16 residues long. In DNA form, the CDR3 reads TGCTGTGCTAGGGGACTAGCGGGGGTGAACACCGGGGAGCTGTTTTTT. Its protein product is CCARGLAGVNTGELFF.

This clonotype was counted many times. The V call is TRBV11-2, the J call TRBJ2-1; TRBD2 matches at 11 bases. The germline V gene encodes CDR1 SGHAT and CDR2 FQNNGV. Trimming cost V 3 bases and J 8 bases; bases outside gene matches: 0. CDR3 length: 13 amino acids. Here the CDR3 DNA reads TGTGCCAGCAGCTTGGGACTAGCGGATGAGCAGTTCTTC. It specifies CASSLGLADEQFF.

In its sample, this clonotype was seen many times. This chain joins TRBV6-5 and TRBJ2-1, with TRBD2 matching over 7 bases. The germline CDR1 and CDR2 sequences are MNHEY and SVGAGI. This CDR3 is built from 13 residues. V was clipped by 2 bases and J by 5 bases; unmatched bases: 0. The CDR3 spells CASSYGRDNEQFF. The CDR3 coding sequence is TGTGCCAGCAGTTACGGGAGGGACAATGAGCAGTTCTTC.

The CDR3 region is CASSPTAGGSSPLHF. The CDR3 DNA is TGTGCCAGTAGCCCCACGGCAGGGGGCTCTTCACCCCTCCACTTT. The chain joins TRBV19 to TRBJ1-6; 8 bases match TRBD1. With V trimmed by 6 bases and J by 9 bases, 10 bases remained unmatched. The germline CDR1 and CDR2 sequences are LNHDA and SQIVND (reference sequence). The CDR3 sequence is 15 residues long.

This clonotype was counted at least ten times. The chain combines TRBV29-1 with TRBJ2-5; 9 bases line up with TRBD1. Losses at the gene ends were 8 bases for V and 6 bases for J; bases not matched to a gene: 10. CDR1 and CDR2 (germline): SQVTM, ANQGSEA. CDR3 length: 13 amino acids. The CDR3: CSMGEDRGKTQYF. DNA of the CDR3: TGCAGCATGGGGGAGGACAGGGGAAAGACCCAGTACTTC.

This clonotype was seen many times. The chain combines TRBV20-1 with TRBJ2-7; D unresolved. The CDR3 length is 14 residues. Germline CDR1 reads DFQATT; CDR2 reads SNEGSKA (reference sequence). The V and J ends lost 0 bases and 0 bases respectively, with 9 bases between them. The CDR3 protein is CSARDGKSSYEQYF. DNA of the CDR3: TGCAGTGCTAGAGATGGGAAGAGCTCCTACGAGCAGTACTTC.

This clonotype was counted at least ten times. The V call is TRBV6-6, the J call TRBJ2-5; D is uncertain. Germline CDR1 is MNHNY and CDR2 is SVGAGI (reference sequence). The CDR3 has 12 residues. V was pared by 5 bases and J by 4 bases, with 8 bases between. The CDR3 region is CASSTDLETQYF. Here the CDR3 DNA reads TGTGCCAGCAGTACGGATCTAGAGACCCAGTACTTC.

This clonotype has ten or more counts. The chain employs TRBV27 and TRBJ1-2; 7 bases fit TRBD1. Germline loops: CDR1 MNHEY, CDR2 SMNVEV (reference sequence). There are 15 residues in the CDR3. V lost 5 bases and J lost 3; bases outside the gene matches: 9. The CDR3 loop is CASSTTGAGYYGYTF. CDR3 DNA: TGTGCCAGCAGTACAACAGGGGCCGGCTACTATGGCTACACCTTC.

This clonotype showed up many times. The V gene is TRBV2, the J gene TRBJ2-3; no definite D call. The CDR3 totals 12 residues. V was clipped by 3 bases and J by 6 bases, with 7 bases between them. In germline, CDR1 is SNHLY, CDR2 FYNNEI. The CDR3 DNA follows: TGTGCCAGCAGTGATCGGTACGATACGCAGTATTTT. It codes for CASSDRYDTQYF.

This clonotype has ten or more counts. The gene calls are TRBV7-9 and TRBJ1-2; D might be TRBD1 (5 bases). This CDR3 has 16 amino acids. CDR1 SEHNR and CDR2 FQNEAQ come from the germline V gene (reference sequence). V dropped 0 bases and J dropped 3 bases, with 14 bases sitting between them. The CDR3 is CASSLARGGPDYGYTF. CDR3 nucleotide sequence: TGTGCCAGCAGCTTAGCGCGCGGGGGTCCTGACTATGGCTACACCTTC. Drawing the rest from reference TRBV7-9 and TRBJ1-2, the complete variable domain is DTGVSQNPRHKITKRGQNVTFRCDPISEHNRLYWYRQTLGQGPEFLTYFQNEAQLEKSRLLSDRFSAERPKGSFSTLEIQRTEQGDSAMYLCASSLARGGPDYGYTFGSGTRLTVV.

By proportion, this clonotype is medium-sized (0.01 to 0.1%). The rearrangement uses TRBV4-1 and TRBJ2-7; 14 bases map to TRBD2. V lost 3 bases, J lost 0 bases, and 4 bases stayed unmatched. Germline CDR1 and CDR2: MGHRA and YSYEKL. The CDR3 totals 17 residues. The CDR3 loop reads CASSQGLAGEVSYEQYF. The CDR3 DNA reads TGCGCCAGCAGCCAGGGACTAGCGGGAGAAGTCTCCTACGAGCAGTACTTC.

Ten or more counts support this clonotype. The chain combines TRBV11-2 with TRBJ2-1; 7 nucleotides agree with TRBD2. Germline V CDR1 and CDR2: SGHAT, FQNNGV. J gave up 10 bases and V 0 bases, and 12 bases lay outside the gene matches. The CDR3 extends over 16 amino acids. The CDR3, as DNA: TGTGCCAGCAGCTTAGATCTGTGGCGGGAGTACCCCGAGCAGTTCTTC. This sequence encodes CASSLDLWREYPEQFF.

The rearrangement uses TRBV27 and TRBJ2-7, with TRBD1 matching 7 bases. V was clipped by 6 bases and J by 8 bases; unmatched bases: 10. The CDR3 has 13 amino acids. Germline CDR1 reads MNHEY; CDR2 reads SMNVEV (reference sequence). This CDR3 is CASSPDRQKKQYF. CDR3 DNA sequence: TGTGCCAGCAGCCCGGACAGGCAAAAAAAGCAGTACTTC.

Many counts were recorded for this clonotype. V gene TRBV29-1 combines with J gene TRBJ2-7, with D uncertain. This CDR3 has 13 residues. Trimming shortened V by 0 bases and J by 3 bases, and 9 bases separated the two germline ends. Germline values: CDR1 SQVTM, CDR2 ANQGSEA. CDR3 bases: TGCAGCGTTGAAGACGCAGAGTTCTACGAGCAGTACTTC. This gives the protein CSVEDAEFYEQYF.

This clonotype came up many times. The chain employs TRBV5-6 and TRBJ2-2; 7 bases line up with TRBD2. V shed 0 bases and J 5 bases; nucleotides not matched to a gene: 7. Germline V gene lookup returns CDR1 SGHDT and CDR2 YYEEEE. The CDR3 totals 16 residues. The CDR3 protein is CASSLERREWTGELFF. The DNA of the CDR3 is TGTGCCAGCAGCTTGGAGAGGCGGGAGTGGACCGGGGAGCTGTTTTTT.

This clonotype has at least ten counts. The chain has TRBV4-2 and TRBJ1-2; TRBD1 matches at 10 bases. The CDR3 consists of 18 residues. The junction had 11 bases not matched to a gene; V was cut back by 0 bases and J by 4 bases. Germline V gene lookup returns CDR1 LGHNA and CDR2 YNFKEQ. The CDR3 sequence is CASSQELTGTGVGYGYTF. The CDR3 DNA follows: TGTGCCAGCAGCCAAGAGTTAACCGGGACAGGGGTCGGCTATGGCTACACCTTC.

This clonotype was seen at least ten times. V gene TRBV20-1 combines with J gene TRBJ2-1; no definite D call. V was trimmed by 2 bases and J by 2 bases, leaving 13 bases between them. The germline gives CDR1 DFQATT, CDR2 SNEGSKA (reference sequence). The CDR3 length is 15 residues. CDR3 protein: CSARSYDSPYNEQFF. CDR3 DNA sequence: TGCAGTGCTAGATCGTACGACTCCCCCTACAATGAGCAGTTCTTC.

This clonotype appeared many times. V is TRBV14 and J is TRBJ2-2, with a weak D call TRBD2 (6 bases). This CDR3 spans 14 amino acids. Germline V gene lookup returns CDR1 SGHDN and CDR2 FVKESK. The V and J ends lost 8 bases and 6 bases respectively, with 16 bases between them. The CDR3 region has the DNA TGTGCCAGCGAGGGACTCCTTGACCCCGGGGAGCTGTTTTTT. Translating gives CASEGLLDPGELFF.